The rows below give T cell receptor beta chains drawn from one sample of a study of OX40 agonist ivuxolimab in advanced cancers. Only in-frame clones appear in the TCRdb table, and some are missing; sequencing was by immunoSEQ multiplex PCR. The sample consists of fewer than 95,000 clones, approximately 90% of them appearing once. The input for sequencing was CD4+ or CD8+ T cells sorted from blood, taken in a trial of the OX40 agonist ivuxolimab. These receptor sequences come from an adult with an advanced solid tumor such as melanoma, head and neck, liver or kidney cancer. The conserved cysteine and the conserved F or W are not part of the CDR3 here.

j_gene,v_gene,CDR3aa
TRBJ2-7,TRBV11-3,ASSLRVAYEQY
TRBJ1-1,TRBV5-6,ASSFQGHTNTEAF
TRBJ1-2,TRBV10-3,AISGQGAHGYT
TRBJ2-7,TRBV5-1,ASSLESAGQQY
TRBJ1-2,TRBV28,ASSPRTNYGYT
TRBJ2-7,TRBV2,ASGVTYEQY
TRBJ1-1,TRBV28,ASRGYGGGMNTEAF
TRBJ1-4,TRBV2,ASSGTAPATNEKLF
TRBJ2-6,TRBV7-9,ASDKSGANVLT
TRBJ1-2,TRBV6-6,ASRSGKGGEGYGYT
TRBJ2-1,TRBV19,ASSTSGLAGGPSYNEQF
TRBJ1-1,TRBV7-9,ASSRVRAENTEAF
TRBJ2-4,TRBV10-2,ASSELAKNIQY
TRBJ1-1,TRBV19,ASSIDYRGQEAF
TRBJ2-7,TRBV7-7,ASSEAVSGGWDEQY
TRBJ2-7,TRBV6-5,ASSYSYGSGPEQY
TRBJ2-1,TRBV4-3,ASSQDARTGSYNEQF
TRBJ2-7,TRBV9,ASSPRTSGAGLSSYEQY
TRBJ2-3,TRBV9,ASSPRERAGGDTQY
TRBJ2-7,TRBV10-3,AIRTGYEQY
TRBJ2-7,TRBV18,ASSRESYTSGQY
TRBJ2-6,TRBV27,ASSPIRGRVVSQSGANVLT
TRBJ1-4,TRBV6-6,ASTGPEEKLF
TRBJ2-2,TRBV30,AWSHGVDRGELF
TRBJ2-1,TRBV7-3,ASGLGGGKDEQF
TRBJ2-7,TRBV7-8,ASSSEAASYEQY
TRBJ2-7,TRBV28,ASTSWDRSLTGSYEQY
TRBJ1-2,TRBV5-1,ASSAVTGTGYGYT
TRBJ1-3,TRBV28,ASRRTGGNTIY
TRBJ2-2,TRBV4-2,ASTDPTGELF
TRBJ2-5,TRBV18,ASSQPGLAYQETQY
TRBJ2-3,TRBV28,ASSLQVIGLGDTQY
TRBJ1-2,TRBV7-2,ASSIQDRGYGYT
TRBJ1-5,TRBV21-1,ASSNVHPQESPLATRYSNQPQH
TRBJ1-4,TRBV18,ASSEGIGEKLF
TRBJ2-5,TRBV4-1,ASSQVGGAPGTQY
TRBJ2-3,TRBV5-6,ASSRGQGADTQY